This paragraph reports one T cell receptor (beta chain). Its antigen is undetermined. From 5'RACE with constant-segment primers came TCR alpha and TCR beta cDNA libraries that carried sample barcodes and UMIs. TCRdb used MiXCR to reprocess the 5' RACE reads, holding one entry per CDR3 protein. The sample lists fewer than 500,000 distinct CDR3 sequences; more than 20% were seen once. This sample was included in a study of T-cell memory formation after mild COVID-19. Notes on the study in general: CD4/CD8 balance characterized clones contracting day 15 to 85, and CD4+ skew characterized later expanders.

Sequences were obtained from PBMCs or a T cell subset sorted from them (not recorded which). The clonotype was recovered from an adult woman who had mild COVID-19 (a few samples of this study predate the infection). Cell type and time point are not known.

The CDR3 region is CASSPGTGMGEKLFF. CDR3 DNA: TGTGCCAGCAGCCCGGGGACAGGGATGGGGGAAAAACTGTTTTTT. The chain is built from TRBV9 and TRBJ1-4; the match to TRBD1 covers 9 bases. Unmatched junction bases numbered 9, after V lost 4 bases and J lost 8 bases. Germline V CDR1 and CDR2: SGDLS, YYNGEE. The CDR3 runs 15 residues.